These 3 T cell receptor beta chains came from one sample sequenced in a study of T cell responses to AZD1222 COVID-19 vaccine. Profiled with immunoSEQ multiplex PCR; TCRdb holds only in-frame clones, not every one. Of around 130,000 clones in the sample, about nine tenths are singletons; the top ten hold approximately 1.5%. This specimen was peripheral blood, taken on day 0 of AZD1222 vaccination. The source is an adult in good health.

J is TRBJ1-1 and V is TRBV19; a possible D gene is TRBD1 (5 bases). The V and J ends lost 4 bases and 2 bases respectively, with 14 bases between them. Germline assignment: CDR1 LNHDA and CDR2 SQIVND (reference sequence). The CDR3 extends over 15 amino acids. The DNA for the CDR3 is TGTGCCAGTAGTACCCAAGGGACGGGAAACACTGAAGCTTTCTTT. Its translation: CASSTQGTGNTEAFF.

This chain joins TRBV28 and TRBJ2-5; D unclear. Germline-derived CDR1 and CDR2 are MDHEN and SYDVKM. The V and J ends lost 4 bases and 3 bases respectively, with 21 bases between them. The CDR3 covers 17 residues. CDR3 nucleotides: TGTGCCAGCAGTTCGTATCTCCTAGAGAGCCCAAAAGAGACCCAGTACTTC. The encoded protein is CASSSYLLESPKETQYF.

The chain uses TRBV7-9 and TRBJ1-2; 9 nucleotides align to TRBD1. Germline CDR1 reads SEHNR; CDR2 reads FQNEAQ (reference sequence). V was pared by 7 bases and J by 1 base, with 16 bases of the junction left unmatched. This CDR3 has 18 amino acids. The CDR3 DNA reads as TGTGCCAGCAAATCAGACCGGACAGGGGACCTCCGTAACTATGGCTACACCTTC. It codes for CASKSDRTGDLRNYGYTF.